The clone carrying this T cell receptor beta chain was observed a few times. As yet, its antigen is unknown. The draw of peripheral blood yielded around 10 milliliters from each donor. Then a second PCR, running roughly 6 to 11 cycles, was carried out with a sample-barcoded 5' primer and a J-beta primer mix. TCRdb passed the 5' RACE reads through MiXCR, listing each CDR3 protein once. There are fewer than 1,000,000 distinct CDR3 sequences in the sample; 35% to 50% occur only once, and roughly 20% lies in the top ten. The data derive from a study of blood T cells in healthy people across ages. Overall study findings and caveats: TCR beta diversity tracked closely with naive T cell percentage. In older individuals, TCR beta diversity per million T cells was lower, falling roughly linearly with age.

CDR1 and CDR2 from the germline V gene are DFQATT and SNEGSKA (reference sequence). The CDR3 is 14 amino acids. V lost 0 bases, J lost 6 bases, and 14 bases lay in between. This rearrangement joins TRBV20-1 to TRBJ1-2, with D unresolved. Sequences were obtained from blood. This sequence was found in an elderly man in good health. For the CDR3, the DNA is TGCAGTGCTAGAGAGGATTGGGAAGGGAATGGCTACACCTTC. As protein: CSAREDWEGNGYTF.